Listed here are 2 T cell receptor beta chains from one sample, sequenced in a study of chemoradiotherapy in HPV16-positive cancers. Produced via immunoSEQ multiplex PCR; TCRdb's table is partial and in-frame only. The sample includes over 900 clones, about 90% of them seen just once. Sequenced material: tumor tissue, taken from a patient who underwent chemoradiotherapy. All receptors derive from a human donor with HPV-associated anogenital cancer.

There are a few counts of this clone. As DNA, the CDR3 is TGTGCCAGCAGACCCTCGGGGGGTTTACCCTACGAGCAGTACTTC. Its protein is CASRPSGGLPYEQYF. The gene calls are TRBV6-6 and TRBJ2-7; 7 bases are a match to TRBD2. After removal of 6 bases from V and 2 bases from J, the junction contained 10 bases not matched to a gene. The CDR3 loop spans 15 amino acids. In germline, CDR1 is MNHNY, CDR2 SVGAGI (reference sequence).

This CDR3 reads CASSPEFGRGNTIYF. CDR3 sequence (DNA): TGTGCCAGCAGCCCCGAGTTTGGTAGGGGAAACACCATATATTTT. The chain carries TRBV7-9 and TRBJ1-3; D unclear. Germline V gene data show CDR1 as SEHNR and CDR2 as FQNEAQ (reference sequence). This CDR3 region has 15 residues. The V end was cut by 5 bases, the J end by 4 bases, with 15 bases between.